These T cell receptor beta chains were read from a single sample in a study of OX40 agonist ivuxolimab in advanced cancers. Measured with immunoSEQ multiplex PCR; TCRdb has only the in-frame clones, and not every one. The table records about 64,000 clones, about 90% of them present only once. The sample consisted of CD4+ or CD8+ T cells sorted from blood, taken in a trial of the OX40 agonist ivuxolimab. These receptors came from an adult with an advanced solid tumor such as melanoma, head and neck, liver or kidney cancer. The conserved cysteine and the conserved F or W are not part of the CDR3 here.

V	J	length	CDR3
TRBV5-6	TRBJ1-2	13	ASSLGGTGVSGYT
TRBV14	TRBJ2-5	15	ASSQARRVSSQETQY
TRBV7-7	TRBJ2-7	11	ASSLGQNYEQY
TRBV2	TRBJ1-4	14	ASSVGDRGQNEKLF
TRBV7-2	TRBJ2-3	13	ASSARDLSTDTQY
TRBV14	TRBJ1-1	12	ASSQAGWNTEAF
TRBV5-5	TRBJ1-1	12	ASSFRQENTEAF
TRBV14	TRBJ2-1	12	ASSPGLAFNEQF
TRBV6-5	TRBJ1-3	13	ASSYRQSSGNTIY
TRBV11-2	TRBJ2-1	15	ASSFRTSGGRGNEQF
TRBV5-6	TRBJ1-1	11	ASSFGMNTEAF
TRBV5-8	TRBJ1-4	10	ASSRTVEKLF
TRBV6-1	TRBJ2-2	10	ASRGETGELF
TRBV7-2	TRBJ2-7	12	ASSLEGGRQEQY
TRBV11-2	TRBJ2-1	14	ASSGLTSGGDNEQF
TRBV16	TRBJ1-2	13	ASSPRKAGGYGYT
TRBV5-4	TRBJ2-1	11	ASSLGGAGEQF
TRBV19	TRBJ1-6	14	ASSITGTGENSPLH
TRBV5-4	TRBJ1-2	11	ASSLDRGYGYT
TRBV7-2	TRBJ2-5	12	ASSLQGGVETQY
TRBV10-3	TRBJ1-1	14	AISETTRGERTEAF
TRBV7-2	TRBJ1-4	13	ASSSSGTADEKLF
TRBV7-9	TRBJ2-1	13	ASTSTSGTFNEQF
TRBV2	TRBJ2-1	12	ASSGLADYNEQF
TRBV11-2	TRBJ2-5	11	ASSFGLQETQY
TRBV7-2	TRBJ2-5	12	ASSLSNREETQY
TRBV9	TRBJ2-3	12	ASSRGFRTDTQY
TRBV19	TRBJ1-5	15	ASSIWGGQGQDQPQH
TRBV18	TRBJ2-1	12	ASSPNGGGNEQF
TRBV7-6	TRBJ2-2	12	ASSPRTETGELF
TRBV19	TRBJ1-2	10	ASSMWEYGYT